One sample yielded the 22 T cell receptor beta chains listed below, sequenced in a study of long-term antiretroviral therapy in people with HIV. The authors ran the immunoSEQ assay, v3.0, at survey level. Data came from immunoSEQ multiplex PCR; TCRdb stores just in-frame clones and leaves some out. This repertoire shows about 22,000 clones, about nine tenths found once; its top ten account for almost 7.5%. Sample: unsorted PBMCs, taken 1.8 years before starting antiretroviral therapy. The origin of the receptors is a woman aged 25 to 39 with HIV.

The chain combines TRBV7-3 with TRBJ2-1, with D tentatively TRBD1 (6 bases). Germline loops: CDR1 SGHTA, CDR2 FQGTGA. The CDR3 totals 15 residues. V lost 1 base to trimming and J lost 4 bases, with 11 bases between them. The CDR3 is CASSLRDTFYNEQFF. The CDR3, as DNA: TGTGCCAGCAGCTTAAGGGACACCTTTTACAATGAGCAGTTCTTC. The full variable domain, in which reference TRBV7-3 and TRBJ2-1 provide the parts outside the CDR3, is GAGVSQTPSNKVTEKGKYVELRCDPISGHTALYWYRQSLGQGPEFLIYFQGTGAADDSGLPNDRFFAVRPEGSVSTLKIQRTERGDSAVYLCASSLRDTFYNEQFFGPGTRLTVL.

This clone came up once. The chain is built from TRBV4-1 and TRBJ2-3; tentatively, D is TRBD1 (6 bases). The V gene's germline CDR1 is MGHRA and CDR2 YSYEKL. With 0 bases removed from V and 1 base from J, the gap between germline ends came to 14 bases. This CDR3 is 17 amino acids long. CDR3 region: CASSQDEQGLGTDTQYF. The CDR3 bases are TGCGCCAGCAGCCAAGACGAACAGGGCTTGGGCACAGATACGCAGTATTTT.

The CDR3 here is CAWSPRQGANQPQHF. Here the CDR3 DNA reads TGTGCCTGGAGTCCCAGACAGGGGGCGAATCAGCCCCAGCATTTT. The rearrangement uses TRBV30 and TRBJ1-5; 10 positions agree with TRBD1. Unmatched junction bases numbered 5, after V lost 2 bases and J lost 4 bases. CDR1 is GTSNPN, CDR2 SVGIG, per germline (reference sequence). The length of the CDR3 is 15 residues.

The gene calls are TRBV7-8 and TRBJ1-4; no definite D call. V was pared by 2 bases and J by 4 bases, with 14 bases between. This CDR3 is 16 amino acids long. CDR1 is SGHVS, CDR2 FQNEAQ, per germline. The CDR3 region has the DNA TGTGCCAGCAGCTTATCCTATGCGCAGGATAATGAAAAACTGTTTTTT. This codes for CASSLSYAQDNEKLFF.

This chain joins TRBV10-2 and TRBJ1-2; 7 nucleotides agree with TRBD1. V dropped 6 bases and J dropped 6; count of bases not matched to a gene: 4. The CDR3 runs 12 residues. The germline V gene encodes CDR1 WSHSY and CDR2 SAAADI. The CDR3 is CASRATGNGYTF. CDR3 sequence (DNA): TGCGCCAGCAGGGCGACAGGGAATGGCTACACCTTC.

V usage is TRBV29-1 and J usage is TRBJ1-2; unclear D gene. CDR1 is SQVTM, CDR2 ANQGSEA, per germline. The germline V and J ends were trimmed by 5 bases and 3 bases, with 7 bases remaining between them. The CDR3 is made up of 11 amino acids. In DNA, the CDR3 is TGCAGCGTTCTCCGAGACTATGGCTACACCTTC. Protein product: CSVLRDYGYTF.

The CDR3 DNA reads TGTGCCAGCAGCTCTTCGGGAAGCAATCAGCCCCAGCATTTT. It yields the protein CASSSSGSNQPQHF. This sequence joins TRBV5-4 and TRBJ1-5; D is unclear. This CDR3 spans 14 amino acids. Trimming removed 3 bases from V and 1 base from J, with 8 bases in between. CDR1 and CDR2 (germline): SGHNT, YYREEE (reference sequence).

The chain carries TRBV10-2 and TRBJ1-5, with D unclear. The germline V and J ends were trimmed by 0 bases and 7 bases, with 16 bases remaining between them. The CDR3 is 16 amino acids. Germline CDR1 is WSHSY and CDR2 is SAAADI. In DNA, the CDR3 is TGCGCCAGCAGTGAGTCCGTCGGGGTCGGGAGACAGCCCCAGCATTTT. Encoded protein: CASSESVGVGRQPQHF.

This clone has only one observation. The chain employs TRBV20-1 and TRBJ2-3; D is perhaps TRBD2 (6 bases). Between the trimmed V and J ends, which lost 5 bases and 14 bases, there was a span of 14 bases. This CDR3 contains 10 residues. Per the germline V gene, CDR1 is DFQATT and CDR2 is SNEGSKA (reference sequence). CDR3 residues: CSAYGQEGYF. The CDR3 DNA is TGCAGTGCTTACGGGCAGGAGGGGTATTTT.

This clone has just a few counts. The chain links TRBV19 to TRBJ1-5, with 7 bases aligning to TRBD1. Germline CDR1 LNHDA, CDR2 SQIVND (reference sequence). The CDR3 consists of 16 residues. The V segment lost 6 bases and the J segment 3 bases; nucleotides outside the gene matches: 11. The CDR3 coding sequence is TGTGCCAGTAGGACCCTTAGACAGGGTGTCAATCAGCCCCAGCATTTT. Translated: CASRTLRQGVNQPQHF.

The genes are TRBV15 and TRBJ2-7; either TRBD1 or TRBD2 may supply D (5 bases each). V was pared by 3 bases and J by 0 bases, with 12 bases between. Germline values: CDR1 LNHNV, CDR2 YYDKDF (reference sequence). The CDR3 consists of 15 residues. The CDR3 spells CATSRGPGSSYEQYF. The CDR3 DNA is TGTGCCACCAGCAGGGGGCCGGGGAGCTCCTACGAGCAGTACTTC.

This chain connects TRBV11-3 to TRBJ2-2; 10 bases fit TRBD1. CDR1 is SGHNT and CDR2 is YENEEA in the germline V gene. The CDR3 length is 16 residues. Unmatched junction bases numbered 8, after V lost 5 bases and J lost 5 bases. The CDR3 spells CASSLDRGPNTGELFF. As DNA, the CDR3 is TGTGCCAGCAGCCTCGACAGGGGGCCAAATACCGGGGAGCTGTTTTTT.

The rearrangement joins TRBV27 to TRBJ1-2, with a weak D call TRBD1 (6 bases). The CDR3 spans 11 residues. Germline lookup yields CDR1 MNHEY and CDR2 SMNVEV (reference sequence). V was cut by 9 bases and J by 8 bases, with 13 bases left in between. CDR3 loop: CASSTGSGYTF. The CDR3 DNA is TGTGCCAGTTCGACAGGATCCGGCTACACCTTC.

The chain recombines TRBV6-6 with TRBJ2-7; possibly TRBD2 for D (5 bases). Trimming took off 2 bases at V and 2 bases at J, with 7 bases between the two ends. Germline values: CDR1 MNHNY, CDR2 SVGAGI (reference sequence). This CDR3 comprises 13 residues. As DNA, the CDR3 is TGTGCCAGCAGTTACAGGGAGACCTACGAGCAGTACTTC. Its translation is CASSYRETYEQYF.

The chain links TRBV7-8 to TRBJ1-2; D not resolved. Germline CDR1 SGHVS, CDR2 FQNEAQ. The CDR3 sequence is 16 residues long. Trimming shortened V by 4 bases and J by 4 bases, and 19 bases separated the two germline ends. The CDR3 spells CASSSEHPLGGYGYTF. In nucleotides, the CDR3 is TGTGCCAGCAGCTCCGAACATCCCTTGGGAGGCTATGGCTACACCTTC.

J is TRBJ2-1 and V is TRBV5-6; possibly TRBD2 for D (6 bases). Germline-derived CDR1 and CDR2 are SGHDT and YYEEEE. V lost 0 bases and J lost 10, with 14 bases in between. The CDR3 is 14 residues long. CDR3 region: CASSLVAGTGEQFF. The CDR3 nucleotides are TGTGCCAGCAGCTTGGTCGCAGGGACTGGCGAGCAGTTCTTC. Filled out from reference TRBV5-6 and TRBJ2-1, the complete variable domain reads DAGVTQSPTHLIKTRGQQVTLRCSPKSGHDTVSWYQQALGQGPQFIFQYYEEEERQRGNFPDRFSGHQFPNYSSELNVNALLLGDSALYLCASSLVAGTGEQFFGPGTRLTVL.

The rearrangement uses TRBV27 and TRBJ2-3, with 9 bases fitting TRBD2. CDR3 length: 13 residues. Germline CDR1 and CDR2: MNHEY and SMNVEV (reference sequence). V gave up 5 bases and J gave up 5 bases; unmatched junction bases: 2. For the CDR3, the DNA is TGTGCCAGCAGTAGACTAGCGGAAGATACGCAGTATTTT. Its translation: CASSRLAEDTQYF.

In this sample, this clone turned up once. V is TRBV5-1 and J is TRBJ2-1; D might be TRBD2 (5 bases). The V end lost 3 bases, the J end lost 6 bases, and 7 bases lay between the germline ends. CDR3 size: 12 residues. Germline CDR1 is SGHRS and CDR2 is YFSETQ. This CDR3 reads CASSSEANEQFF. The CDR3 coding sequence is TGCGCCAGCAGCTCGGAGGCCAATGAGCAGTTCTTC.

Only one count was recorded for this clone. V usage is TRBV2 and J usage is TRBJ1-2; D is unclear. Trimming took off 4 bases at V and 4 bases at J, with 16 bases between the two ends. Per germline, CDR1 SNHLY and CDR2 FYNNEI. This CDR3 comprises 15 residues. DNA of the CDR3: TGTGCCAGCAGTGGGAACCCCAGCTGGGGCTATGGCTACACCTTC. This gives the protein CASSGNPSWGYGYTF.

The chain uses TRBV28 and TRBJ1-3, with D possibly matching TRBD1 (6 bases). Germline V lookup: CDR1 MDHEN, CDR2 SYDVKM. The CDR3 spans 15 residues. V lost 4 bases and J 11 bases, leaving 21 bases between the germline ends. The CDR3 DNA is TGTGCCAGCAGTTCGGACAGAGACCTCGTAAGCGCCATATATTTT. Amino acids: CASSSDRDLVSAIYF.

The J gene is TRBJ2-1, the V gene TRBV29-1; weak D call: TRBD2 (6 bases). V was trimmed by 7 bases and J by 8 bases, leaving 15 bases between them. CDR3 length: 12 amino acids. Germline V gives CDR1 SQVTM, CDR2 ANQGSEA. CDR3 nucleotide sequence: TGCAGCGCCCCGATTGGAGGGGATGAGCAGTTCTTC. Translating it yields CSAPIGGDEQFF.

The chain links TRBV5-1 to TRBJ1-4; D unclear. There are 14 residues in the CDR3. Germline V gives CDR1 SGHRS, CDR2 YFSETQ. Trimming stripped 2 bases from V and 4 bases from J, with 9 bases between. DNA of the CDR3: TGCGCCAGCAGCTTTGGAGTCTTTAATGAAAAACTGTTTTTT. This translates into CASSFGVFNEKLFF.